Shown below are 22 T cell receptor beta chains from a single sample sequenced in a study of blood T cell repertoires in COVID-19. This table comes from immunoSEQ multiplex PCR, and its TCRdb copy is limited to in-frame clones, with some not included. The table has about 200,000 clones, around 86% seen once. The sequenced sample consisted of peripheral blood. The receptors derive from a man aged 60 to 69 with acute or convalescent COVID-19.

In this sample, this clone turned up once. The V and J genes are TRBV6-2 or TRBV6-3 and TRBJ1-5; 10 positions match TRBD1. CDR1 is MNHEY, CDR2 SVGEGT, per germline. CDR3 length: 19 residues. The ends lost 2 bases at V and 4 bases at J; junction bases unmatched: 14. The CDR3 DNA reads TGTGCCAGCAGTTACGGCCCGGGACAGGGGCGAGGGGAGAATCAGCCCCAGCATTTT. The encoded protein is CASSYGPGQGRGENQPQHF.

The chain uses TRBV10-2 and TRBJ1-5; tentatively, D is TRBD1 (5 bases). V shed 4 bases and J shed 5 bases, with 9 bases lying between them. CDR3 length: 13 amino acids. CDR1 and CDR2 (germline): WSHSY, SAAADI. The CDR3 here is CASSGTIDQPQHF. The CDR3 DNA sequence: TGCGCCAGCAGTGGGACAATAGATCAGCCCCAGCATTTT.

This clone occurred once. CDR3 in amino acids: CATSLRDRSSGELFF. The CDR3, as DNA: TGTGCCACCAGCCTCCGGGACAGGTCGTCCGGGGAGCTGTTTTTT. V usage is TRBV24-1 and J usage is TRBJ2-2; 8 bases are a match to TRBD1. Per germline, CDR1 KGHDR and CDR2 SFDVKD. V shed 7 bases, J shed 6 bases, and the junction held 9 bases outside the gene matches. The CDR3 extends over 15 amino acids.

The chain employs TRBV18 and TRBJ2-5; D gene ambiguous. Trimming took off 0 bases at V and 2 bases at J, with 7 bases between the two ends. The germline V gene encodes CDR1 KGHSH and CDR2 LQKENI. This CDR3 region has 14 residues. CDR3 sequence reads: CASSPPTLQETQYF. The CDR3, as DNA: TGTGCCAGCTCACCACCCACATTACAAGAGACCCAGTACTTC.

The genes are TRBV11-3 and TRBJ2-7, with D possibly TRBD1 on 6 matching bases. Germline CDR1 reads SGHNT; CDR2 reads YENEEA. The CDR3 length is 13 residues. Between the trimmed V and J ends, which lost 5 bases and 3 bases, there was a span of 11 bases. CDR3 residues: CASSLTGGYEQYF. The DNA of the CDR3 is TGTGCCAGCAGCCTGACAGGTGGCTACGAGCAGTACTTC. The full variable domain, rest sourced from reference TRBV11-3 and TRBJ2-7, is EAGVVQSPRYKIIEKKQPVAFWCNPISGHNTLYWYLQNLGQGPELLIRYENEEAVDDSQLPKDRFSAERLKGVDSTLKIQPAELGDSAVYLCASSLTGGYEQYFGPGTRLTVT.

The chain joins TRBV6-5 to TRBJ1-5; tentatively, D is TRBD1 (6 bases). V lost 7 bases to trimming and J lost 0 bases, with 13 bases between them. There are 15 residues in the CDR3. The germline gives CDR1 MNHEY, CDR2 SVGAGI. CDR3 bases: TGTGCCAGCAATAGGGACACTTATAGCAATCAGCCCCAGCATTTT. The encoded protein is CASNRDTYSNQPQHF.

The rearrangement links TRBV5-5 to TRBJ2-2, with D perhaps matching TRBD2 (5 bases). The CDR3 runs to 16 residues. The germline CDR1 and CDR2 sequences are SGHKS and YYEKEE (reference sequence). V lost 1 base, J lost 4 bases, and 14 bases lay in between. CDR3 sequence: CASSLSGGLGTGELFF. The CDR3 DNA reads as TGTGCCAGCAGCTTGTCCGGCGGACTTGGCACCGGGGAGCTGTTTTTT.

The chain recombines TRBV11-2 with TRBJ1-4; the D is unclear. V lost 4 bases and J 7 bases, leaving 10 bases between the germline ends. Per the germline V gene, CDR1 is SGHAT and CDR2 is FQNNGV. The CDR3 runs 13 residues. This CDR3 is CASSSGLVEKLFF. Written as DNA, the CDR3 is TGTGCCAGCAGCTCGGGGTTGGTTGAAAAACTGTTTTTT.

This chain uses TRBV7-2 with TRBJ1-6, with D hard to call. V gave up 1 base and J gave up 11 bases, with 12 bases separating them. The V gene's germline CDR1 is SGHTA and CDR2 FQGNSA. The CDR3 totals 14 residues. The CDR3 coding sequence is TGTGCCAGCAGCTTAGGTAGGAGCTTGACACCCCTCCACTTT. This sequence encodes CASSLGRSLTPLHF.

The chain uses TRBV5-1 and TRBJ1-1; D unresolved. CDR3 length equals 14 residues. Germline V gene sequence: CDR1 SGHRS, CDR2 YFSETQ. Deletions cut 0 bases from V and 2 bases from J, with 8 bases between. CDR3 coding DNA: TGCGCCAGCAGCTTGGGACACCAAAACACTGAAGCTTTCTTT. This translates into CASSLGHQNTEAFF. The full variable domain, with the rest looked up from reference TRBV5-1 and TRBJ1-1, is KAGVTQTPRYLIKTRGQQVTLSCSPISGHRSVSWYQQTPGQGLQFLFEYFSETQRNKGNFPGRFSGRQFSNSRSEMNVSTLELGDSALYLCASSLGHQNTEAFFGQGTRLTVV.

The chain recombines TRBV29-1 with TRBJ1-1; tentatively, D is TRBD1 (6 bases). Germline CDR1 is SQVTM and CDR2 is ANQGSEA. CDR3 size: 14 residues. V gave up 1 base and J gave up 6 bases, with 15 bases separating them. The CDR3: CSVEARGTTPEAFF. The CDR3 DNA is TGCAGCGTTGAAGCCCGAGGGACAACCCCTGAAGCTTTCTTT. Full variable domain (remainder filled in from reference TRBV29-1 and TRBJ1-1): SAVISQKPSRDICQRGTSLTIQCQVDSQVTMMFWYRQQPGQSLTLIATANQGSEATYESGFVIDKFPISRPNLTFSTLTVSNMSPEDSSIYLCSVEARGTTPEAFFGQGTRLTVV.

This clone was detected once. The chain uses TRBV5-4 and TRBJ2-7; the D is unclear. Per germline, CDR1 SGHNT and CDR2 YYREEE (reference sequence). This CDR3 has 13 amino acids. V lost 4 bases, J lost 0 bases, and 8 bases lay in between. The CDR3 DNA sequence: TGTGCCAGCAGCACTTCTAGCTCCTACGAGCAGTACTTC. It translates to CASSTSSSYEQYF.

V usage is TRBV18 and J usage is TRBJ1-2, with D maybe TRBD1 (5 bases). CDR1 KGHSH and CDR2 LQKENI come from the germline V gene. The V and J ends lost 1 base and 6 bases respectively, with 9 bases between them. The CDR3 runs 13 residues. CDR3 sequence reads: CASSPRREDGYTF. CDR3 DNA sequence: TGTGCCAGCTCACCACGCAGGGAGGATGGCTACACCTTC.

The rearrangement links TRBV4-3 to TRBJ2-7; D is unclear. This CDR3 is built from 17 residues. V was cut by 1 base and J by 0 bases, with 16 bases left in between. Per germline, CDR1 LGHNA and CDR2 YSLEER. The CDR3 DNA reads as TGCGCCAGCAGCCAAGGCTCCCAGGTGGGCAACTCCTACGAGCAGTACTTC. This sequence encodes CASSQGSQVGNSYEQYF.

The DNA of the CDR3 is TGTGCCAGCAGTTACGGGGCTAGCGGGGGGCCGGAGACCCAGTACTTC. As protein: CASSYGASGGPETQYF. V is TRBV6-2 or TRBV6-3 and J is TRBJ2-5; 11 bases are a match to TRBD2. The germline gives CDR1 MNHEY, CDR2 SVGEGT. J lost 5 bases, V lost 2 bases, and 7 bases had no gene match. This CDR3 is built from 16 residues.

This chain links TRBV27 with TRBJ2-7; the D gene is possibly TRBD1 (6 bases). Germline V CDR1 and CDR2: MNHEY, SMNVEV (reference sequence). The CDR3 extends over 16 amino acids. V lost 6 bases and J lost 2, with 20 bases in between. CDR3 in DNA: TGTGCCAGCAGGCCATTGGGGGCGGGTCTAGCCTACGAGCAGTACTTC. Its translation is CASRPLGAGLAYEQYF.

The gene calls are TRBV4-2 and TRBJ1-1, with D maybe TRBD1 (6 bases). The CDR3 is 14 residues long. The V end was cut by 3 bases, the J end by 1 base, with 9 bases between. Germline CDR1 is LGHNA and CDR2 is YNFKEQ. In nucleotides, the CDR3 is TGTGCCAGCAGCCAGCAACAGGGGAACACTGAAGCTTTCTTT. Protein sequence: CASSQQQGNTEAFF.

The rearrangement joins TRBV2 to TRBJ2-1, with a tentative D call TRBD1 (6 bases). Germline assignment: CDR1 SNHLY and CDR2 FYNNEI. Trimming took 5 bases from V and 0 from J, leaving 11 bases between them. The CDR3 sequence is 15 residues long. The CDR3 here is CASSSRQASYNEQFF. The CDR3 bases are TGTGCCAGCAGTAGCAGACAGGCCTCCTACAATGAGCAGTTCTTC.

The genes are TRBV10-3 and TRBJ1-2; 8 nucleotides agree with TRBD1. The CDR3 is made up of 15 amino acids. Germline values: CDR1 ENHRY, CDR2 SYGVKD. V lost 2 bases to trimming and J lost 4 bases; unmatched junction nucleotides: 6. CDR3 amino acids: CAISEPRTGSYGYTF. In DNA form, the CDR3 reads TGTGCCATCAGTGAGCCCCGGACAGGGTCCTATGGCTACACCTTC.

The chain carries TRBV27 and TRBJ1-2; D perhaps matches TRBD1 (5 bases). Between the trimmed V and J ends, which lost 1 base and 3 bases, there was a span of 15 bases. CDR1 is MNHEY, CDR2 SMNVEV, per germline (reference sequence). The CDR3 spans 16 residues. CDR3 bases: TGTGCCAGCAGTTTATGGGCGAAAGGGGTCTACTATGGCTACACCTTC. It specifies CASSLWAKGVYYGYTF.

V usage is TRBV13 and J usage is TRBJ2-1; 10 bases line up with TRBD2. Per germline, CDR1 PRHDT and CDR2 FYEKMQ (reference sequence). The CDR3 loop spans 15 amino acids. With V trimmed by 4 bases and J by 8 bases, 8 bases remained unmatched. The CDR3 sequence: CASSSSGGAFDEQFF. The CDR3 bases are TGTGCCAGCAGCTCAAGCGGGGGGGCCTTTGATGAGCAGTTCTTC.

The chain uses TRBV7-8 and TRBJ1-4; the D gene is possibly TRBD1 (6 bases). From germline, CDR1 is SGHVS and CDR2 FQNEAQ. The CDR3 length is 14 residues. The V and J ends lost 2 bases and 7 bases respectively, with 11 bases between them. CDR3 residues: CASSLTGRSEKLFF. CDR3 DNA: TGTGCCAGCAGCTTAACAGGGCGGTCTGAAAAACTGTTTTTT.